This passage covers 3 T cell receptor beta chains from one sample sequenced in a study of blood T cell repertoires in COVID-19. The assay was immunoSEQ multiplex PCR, and TCRdb's table has in-frame clones only and misses some. Among approximately 300,000 clones listed, about 92% were seen once. The sample was PBMCs or T cells enriched from blood (not recorded which). Receptors originate from a woman aged 30 to 39 who had recovered from COVID-19.

This rearrangement joins TRBV9 to TRBJ1-1; D is uncertain. This CDR3 is 15 amino acids long. Per germline, CDR1 SGDLS and CDR2 YYNGEE. The V gene lost 4 bases and the J gene lost 6 bases, with 19 bases spanning the gap. The CDR3 here is CASSPNPGSLPEAFF. Written as DNA, the CDR3 is TGTGCCAGCAGCCCAAACCCGGGGTCCCTGCCTGAAGCTTTCTTT.

The rearrangement links TRBV5-4 to TRBJ2-3, with D possibly matching TRBD2 (5 bases). Looked up from germline, CDR1 is SGHNT and CDR2 is YYREEE (reference sequence). The length of the CDR3 is 14 residues. The V gene lost 2 bases and the J gene lost 1 base, with 8 bases spanning the gap. CDR3 residues: CASSFERGTDTQYF. The DNA for the CDR3 is TGTGCCAGCAGCTTCGAGAGGGGCACAGATACGCAGTATTTT. Drawing the rest from reference TRBV5-4 and TRBJ2-3, the complete variable domain is ETGVTQSPTHLIKTRGQQVTLRCSSQSGHNTVSWYQQALGQGPQFIFQYYREEENGRGNFPPRFSGLQFPNYSSELNVNALELDDSALYLCASSFERGTDTQYFGPGTRLTVL.

The chain couples TRBV9 to TRBJ2-1; maybe TRBD2 (6 bases). The CDR3 covers 15 residues. In germline, CDR1 is SGDLS, CDR2 YYNGEE. V was pared by 3 bases and J by 2 bases, with 12 bases between. The CDR3 DNA reads TGTGCCAGCAGCGACTCCCGGGGGACCTACAATGAGCAGTTCTTC. Its protein is CASSDSRGTYNEQFF.